These 19 T cell receptor beta chains share one sample of origin, sequenced in a study of cytomegalovirus exposure and HLA in healthy donors. PCR amplification relied on 60 Vbeta primers (plus 13 Jbeta primers). The data were produced by immunoSEQ multiplex PCR, yet TCRdb's version contains in-frame clones alone and is incomplete. The sample gives just over 95,000 clones, 77% of which show up once; 4.5% to 6% is in the top ten. The sample consisted of PBMCs. Source of these receptors: a woman between 40 and 55 years old in good health and CMV-seronegative.

This clone was seen many times. This probably arose from a read error, given a far larger clone one base away. The genes are TRBV7-2 and TRBJ2-1; perhaps TRBD2 as D (5 bases). Germline CDR1 SGHTA, CDR2 FQGNSA. This CDR3 is 17 amino acids long. The CDR3 DNA is TGTGTCAGCAGCTTAACCGGGTTCCTGGGAGAATACAATGAGCAGTTCTTC. Translated, it gives CVSSLTGFLGEYNEQFF.

This chain joins TRBV18 and TRBJ1-3; 7 nucleotides line up with TRBD1. The CDR3 spans 15 residues. The ends lost 4 bases at V and 4 bases at J; junction bases unmatched: 7. The germline V gene has CDR1 KGHSH and CDR2 LQKENI. CDR3 DNA: TGTGCCAGCTCACGTACAGGGGAACCAGGAAACACCATATATTTT. Translated, it gives CASSRTGEPGNTIYF.

The rearrangement joins TRBV6-6 to TRBJ1-2, with TRBD1 identical over 9 bases. Trimming cost V 7 bases and J 6 bases; bases outside gene matches: 6. The CDR3 runs 13 residues. The germline gives CDR1 MNHNY, CDR2 SVGAGI (reference sequence). The CDR3 here is CASTWTGEDGYTF. CDR3 bases: TGTGCCAGCACCTGGACAGGGGAGGATGGCTACACCTTC.

This clone was seen more than once but under ten times. The chain combines TRBV19 with TRBJ1-1; a weak D match, TRBD1 (5 bases). The CDR3 contains 15 residues. CDR1 is LNHDA, CDR2 SQIVND, per germline (reference sequence). With 0 bases removed from V and 6 bases from J, the gap between germline ends came to 14 bases. CDR3 sequence (DNA): TGTGCCAGTAGTATAGATGACAGAGTTAATTCTGAAGCTTTCTTT. It codes for CASSIDDRVNSEAFF.

This clone has a handful of counts. The rearrangement joins TRBV4-1 to TRBJ2-3; TRBD1 matches 9 bases. This CDR3 comprises 16 residues. The ends lost 5 bases at V and 0 bases at J; junction bases unmatched: 6. From germline, CDR1 is MGHRA and CDR2 YSYEKL. The DNA of the CDR3 is TGCGCCAGCAGCTCCAGGGGACAGGGTAGCACAGATACGCAGTATTTT. Translation: CASSSRGQGSTDTQYF.

The chain uses TRBV2 and TRBJ1-4; 7 bases match TRBD1. The CDR3 loop spans 16 amino acids. Unmatched junction bases numbered 13, after V lost 10 bases and J lost 2 bases. Germline CDR1 is SNHLY and CDR2 is FYNNEI. The CDR3 DNA reads as TGTGCCATCACGTACAGGGGAATAGGGACTAATGAAAAACTGTTTTTT. The encoded protein is CAITYRGIGTNEKLFF.

The V call is TRBV18, the J call TRBJ2-3; D perhaps matches TRBD1 (6 bases). This CDR3 has 15 residues. V shed 3 bases and J shed 9 bases, with 19 bases lying between them. Germline CDR1 reads KGHSH; CDR2 reads LQKENI. This CDR3 reads CASSPPSALQGTQYF. Here the CDR3 DNA reads TGTGCCAGCTCACCGCCCAGTGCCTTACAGGGAACGCAGTATTTT.

The CDR3 DNA reads as TGTGCCTGGAGTGTATTCATCCTACAGGGCCGAGCTGAAGCTTTCTTT. Amino acid sequence: CAWSVFILQGRAEAFF. The chain carries TRBV30 and TRBJ1-1; maybe TRBD1 (6 bases). CDR1 and CDR2 (germline): GTSNPN, SVGIG (reference sequence). There are 16 residues in the CDR3. Deletions cut 0 bases from V and 6 bases from J, with 20 bases between.

In this sample, this clone turned up a few times. This chain uses TRBV4-1 with TRBJ2-7; possible D gene TRBD2, 5 bases. V gave up 0 bases and J gave up 2 bases, with 14 bases separating them. This CDR3 region has 16 residues. From germline, CDR1 is MGHRA and CDR2 YSYEKL. CDR3 amino acids: CASSQEAGAHPYEQYF. DNA of the CDR3: TGCGCCAGCAGCCAAGAGGCGGGCGCTCACCCCTACGAGCAGTACTTC.

The chain uses TRBV7-8 and TRBJ1-5, with 11 bases fitting TRBD1. The CDR3 loop spans 16 amino acids. CDR1 and CDR2 from the germline V gene are SGHVS and FQNEAQ. Germline trimming cut 3 bases from V and 4 bases from J; bases unmatched to any gene: 5. The CDR3 nucleotides are TGTGCCAGCAGCTTTTGGGGGACAGGGGGGAATCAGCCCCAGCATTTT. This codes for CASSFWGTGGNQPQHF.

This clone was detected only a few times. The CDR3 is CASSKAGRQPRAKNIQYF. CDR3 DNA sequence: TGTGCCAGCAGCAAAGCAGGGAGGCAGCCTAGAGCCAAAAACATTCAGTACTTC. The V and J genes are TRBV21-1 and TRBJ2-4; TRBD2, as called in the table, went unchecked against the DNA. TRBV21-1 constitutes a pseudogene. The CDR3 runs 18 residues.

This clone was detected once. This chain joins TRBV6-5 and TRBJ2-5; weak D call: TRBD1 (6 bases). V lost 6 bases to trimming and J lost 5 bases, with 19 bases between them. The CDR3 totals 15 residues. The germline gives CDR1 MNHEY, CDR2 SVGAGI. The CDR3 DNA reads TGTGCCAGCAGGAGGGCAGGGGCCTCGGGGGAGACCCAGTACTTC. The encoded protein is CASRRAGASGETQYF.

J is TRBJ1-1 and V is TRBV5-1; 10 nucleotides match TRBD1. V trimming: 4 bases; J trimming: 8 bases; junction bases outside the gene matches: 8. Germline CDR1 is SGHRS and CDR2 is YFSETQ. The CDR3 loop spans 14 amino acids. CDR3 sequence reads: CASSQLDRGQEAFF. The DNA of the CDR3 is TGCGCCAGCAGCCAGCTAGACAGGGGGCAAGAAGCTTTCTTT.

CDR3 sequence reads: CASSLDTGRNTEAFF. The CDR3 nucleotides read TGTGCCAGCAGCTTGGACACAGGGCGAAACACTGAAGCTTTCTTT. The chain couples TRBV5-4 to TRBJ1-1, with a weak D call TRBD1 (6 bases). Trimming took off 0 bases at V and 2 bases at J, with 11 bases between the two ends. The CDR3 runs 15 residues. CDR1 and CDR2 (germline): SGHNT, YYREEE (reference sequence).

The chain links TRBV5-4 to TRBJ2-7; D gene unclear. Germline-derived CDR1 and CDR2 are SGHNT and YYREEE (reference sequence). The CDR3 runs to 14 residues. V lost 5 bases and J 0 bases, leaving 12 bases between the germline ends. CDR3 sequence (DNA): TGTGCCAGCAGAGTGGAACAGAGCTCCTACGAGCAGTACTTC. Protein sequence: CASRVEQSSYEQYF.

The rearrangement joins TRBV9 to TRBJ1-4; D is unresolved. This CDR3 is built from 15 residues. V lost 2 bases and J lost 2, with 10 bases in between. Germline V CDR1 and CDR2: SGDLS, YYNGEE. CDR3 bases: TGTGCCAGCAGCGTGGGGAGAGGGACTAATGAAAAACTGTTTTTT. Protein product: CASSVGRGTNEKLFF.

The chain couples TRBV2 to TRBJ1-5, with D tentatively TRBD1 (6 bases). The length of the CDR3 is 14 residues. Germline V gene lookup returns CDR1 SNHLY and CDR2 FYNNEI. V dropped 6 bases and J dropped 4 bases, with 13 bases sitting between them. CDR3: CASSGEGGNQPQHF. The DNA for the CDR3 is TGTGCCAGCAGCGGGGAGGGGGGGAATCAGCCCCAGCATTTT.

In its sample, this clone was seen a few times. The chain has TRBV6-6 and TRBJ2-5; 11 bases match TRBD2. Trimming at V came to 5 bases and at J to 1 base, leaving 3 bases not matched to a gene. CDR1 is MNHNY and CDR2 is SVGAGI in the germline V gene (reference sequence). This CDR3 has 15 amino acids. The CDR3 spells CASSALAGGQETQYF. The CDR3 coding sequence is TGTGCCAGCAGTGCCCTAGCGGGGGGCCAAGAGACCCAGTACTTC.

This rearrangement joins TRBV6-6 to TRBJ1-5; D gene ambiguous. This CDR3 is built from 16 residues. Trimming pared 2 bases from V and 0 bases from J, leaving 11 bases between. CDR1 and CDR2 from the germline V gene are MNHNY and SVGAGI (reference sequence). CDR3 amino acids: CASSYEPVYSNQPQHF. DNA of the CDR3: TGTGCCAGCAGTTACGAGCCCGTCTATAGCAATCAGCCCCAGCATTTT.